What follows are 19 T cell receptor beta chains derived from one specimen sequenced in a study of T cell responses to AZD1222 COVID-19 vaccine. The method was immunoSEQ multiplex PCR; TCRdb's version includes in-frame clones alone and lacks a portion of them. The table shows tens of thousands of clones, with roughly 84% occurring only once. Specimen: peripheral blood, collected on day 0 of AZD1222 vaccination. The receptors were gathered from an adult in good health.

The chain couples TRBV24-1 to TRBJ2-3; D gene unclear. CDR3 length: 11 residues. Deletions cut 2 bases from V and 12 bases from J, with 8 bases between. Germline V CDR1 and CDR2: KGHDR, SFDVKD. In nucleotides, the CDR3 is TGTGCCACCAGTGATTCACAGAGACAGTATTTT. This sequence encodes CATSDSQRQYF.

This rearrangement joins TRBV2 to TRBJ1-2, with a weak D call TRBD1 (6 bases). The CDR3 contains 14 residues. V dropped 2 bases and J dropped 4 bases, with 11 bases sitting between them. Germline V gene lookup returns CDR1 SNHLY and CDR2 FYNNEI. This chain's CDR3 is CASSERGAGYGYTF. The CDR3 coding sequence is TGTGCCAGCAGTGAAAGGGGGGCAGGCTATGGCTACACCTTC. Based on the CDR3 plus reference TRBV2 and TRBJ1-2, the full variable domain is EPEVTQTPSHQVTQMGQEVILRCVPISNHLYFYWYRQILGQKVEFLVSFYNNEISEKSEIFDDQFSVERPDGSNFTLKIRSTKLEDSAMYFCASSERGAGYGYTFGSGTRLTVV.

The chain is built from TRBV6-2 or TRBV6-3 and TRBJ1-1; 8 nucleotides align to TRBD1. The CDR3 is made up of 15 amino acids. Germline trimming cut 6 bases from V and 1 base from J; bases unmatched to any gene: 7. Germline-derived CDR1 and CDR2 are MNHEY and SVGEGT. The CDR3 DNA reads TGTGCCAGCAGCTCCTATGGGACAGGGAACACTGAAGCTTTCTTT. Translated: CASSSYGTGNTEAFF.

DNA of the CDR3: TGTGCCAGCTCACTTGACGGACAGAAAACTAACTATGGCTACACCTTC. Protein: CASSLDGQKTNYGYTF. The rearrangement links TRBV18 to TRBJ1-2, with D possibly being TRBD1 (6 bases). The CDR3 is made up of 16 amino acids. V was trimmed by 4 bases and J by 0 bases, leaving 15 bases between them. Germline V gene data show CDR1 as KGHSH and CDR2 as LQKENI.

The gene calls are TRBV5-4 and TRBJ2-3, with TRBD2 identical over 10 bases. Germline values: CDR1 SGHNT, CDR2 YYREEE (reference sequence). The CDR3 length is 16 residues. V trimming: 1 base; J trimming: 4 bases; junction bases outside the gene matches: 6. The CDR3 loop reads CASSLSSGRGADTQYF. CDR3 nucleotide sequence: TGTGCCAGCAGCTTGTCTAGCGGGAGAGGGGCAGATACGCAGTATTTT.

The V gene is TRBV5-6, the J gene TRBJ1-2; no reliable D call. Germline loops: CDR1 SGHDT, CDR2 YYEEEE. The CDR3 consists of 14 residues. Trimming shortened V by 0 bases and J by 2 bases, and 8 bases separated the two germline ends. The CDR3 DNA sequence: TGTGCCAGCAGCTTGGCTGGACGGAACTATGGCTACACCTTC. Translated, it gives CASSLAGRNYGYTF. The whole variable domain, remainder taken from reference TRBV5-6 and TRBJ1-2, is DAGVTQSPTHLIKTRGQQVTLRCSPKSGHDTVSWYQQALGQGPQFIFQYYEEEERQRGNFPDRFSGHQFPNYSSELNVNALLLGDSALYLCASSLAGRNYGYTFGSGTRLTVV.

The V call is TRBV2, the J call TRBJ1-3, with D uncertain. V shed 2 bases and J shed 7 bases, with 12 bases lying between them. Germline-derived CDR1 and CDR2 are SNHLY and FYNNEI. The CDR3 consists of 14 residues. Here the CDR3 reads CASSERPFGNTIYF. The CDR3 bases are TGTGCCAGCAGTGAAAGGCCATTTGGGAACACCATATATTTT.

The J gene is TRBJ1-5, the V gene TRBV2; 9 nucleotides line up with TRBD1. This CDR3 is built from 15 residues. Germline trimming cut 2 bases from V and 7 bases from J; bases unmatched to any gene: 6. The germline V gene encodes CDR1 SNHLY and CDR2 FYNNEI. Here the CDR3 DNA reads TGTGCCAGCAGTGAAAACACAGGGGGCGGACAGCCCCAGCATTTT. Encoded protein: CASSENTGGGQPQHF.

The chain employs TRBV28 and TRBJ1-3, with D unclear. This CDR3 comprises 15 residues. V dropped 5 bases and J dropped 4 bases, with 15 bases sitting between them. CDR1 MDHEN and CDR2 SYDVKM come from the germline V gene. DNA of the CDR3: TGTGCCAGCAGTGGAGGTGAGCTGGGAGGAAACACCATATATTTT. This encodes CASSGGELGGNTIYF.

This clone appeared once. The chain couples TRBV7-3 to TRBJ2-5, with 7 bases fitting TRBD2. After removal of 5 bases from V and 1 base from J, the junction contained 10 bases not matched to a gene. The CDR3 extends over 16 amino acids. The germline CDR1 and CDR2 sequences are SGHTA and FQGTGA. The CDR3 DNA is TGTGCCAGCAGCCTGGGGCTAGCGGACTTCCAAGAGACCCAGTACTTC. Translating it yields CASSLGLADFQETQYF.

The rearrangement uses TRBV27 and TRBJ1-3; TRBD1 is a possible D gene (6 bases). V was cut by 6 bases and J by 1 base, with 22 bases left in between. This CDR3 contains 18 residues. Germline V gene sequence: CDR1 MNHEY, CDR2 SMNVEV (reference sequence). The DNA for the CDR3 is TGTGCCAGCAGGAACATAGCCACTGACAGGATTTCTGGAAACACCATATATTTT. Translation gives CASRNIATDRISGNTIYF.

This chain connects TRBV15 to TRBJ1-2; D possibly corresponds to TRBD1 (5 bases). Trimming removed 4 bases from V and 1 base from J, with 13 bases in between. In germline, CDR1 is LNHNV, CDR2 YYDKDF (reference sequence). The CDR3 length is 15 residues. The CDR3 coding sequence is TGTGCCACCAGCATCCGGGACGGAATTAACTATGGCTACACCTTC. Translation gives CATSIRDGINYGYTF.

The gene calls are TRBV6-1 and TRBJ2-7; D gene uncertain. Deletions cut 1 base from V and 4 bases from J, with 8 bases between. This CDR3 has 13 residues. In germline, CDR1 is MNHNS, CDR2 SASEGT. CDR3 region: CASSEGVRYEQYV. CDR3 nucleotide sequence: TGTGCCAGCAGTGAAGGGGTAAGGTACGAGCAGTACGTC.

CDR3 in amino acids: CASSLALGQPQHF. CDR3 nucleotides: TGTGCCAGTAGTTTGGCCCTGGGTCAGCCCCAGCATTTT. V and J are TRBV19 and TRBJ1-5, with D unclear. Germline assignment: CDR1 LNHDA and CDR2 SQIVND (reference sequence). The ends were cut back, 5 bases at V and 6 bases at J, with 11 bases in the middle. There are 13 residues in the CDR3.

J is TRBJ2-1 and V is TRBV3-1 (or the pseudogene TRBV3-2); TRBD1 might be the D (5 bases). CDR1 and CDR2 from the germline V gene are LGHDT and YNNKEL (reference sequence). This CDR3 contains 14 residues. Trimming stripped 6 bases from V and 8 bases from J, with 17 bases between. The chain's CDR3 is CASSWAGYPDEQFF. The CDR3 coding sequence is TGTGCCAGCAGTTGGGCAGGGTATCCGGATGAGCAGTTCTTC.

The chain is built from TRBV11-2 and TRBJ2-1; the match to TRBD2 covers 8 bases. The CDR3 extends over 17 amino acids. V was clipped by 7 bases and J by 0 bases; unmatched bases: 11. Germline assignment: CDR1 SGHAT and CDR2 FQNNGV. The CDR3: CASTPAGAASSYNEQFF. DNA for the CDR3: TGTGCCAGCACGCCAGCGGGAGCGGCTAGCTCCTACAATGAGCAGTTCTTC.

The chain is built from TRBV19 and TRBJ1-2, with 7 nucleotides matching TRBD1. Germline-derived CDR1 and CDR2 are LNHDA and SQIVND (reference sequence). The junction had 12 bases not matched to a gene; V was cut back by 6 bases and J by 5 bases. This CDR3 has 15 amino acids. CDR3 bases: TGTGCCAGTAGCGTCGGGACAGAGATCACTTATGGCTACACCTTC. It is translated as CASSVGTEITYGYTF.

The chain employs TRBV28 and TRBJ1-2; D gene ambiguous. This CDR3 is 14 amino acids long. V dropped 1 base and J dropped 2 bases, with 8 bases sitting between them. CDR1 is MDHEN, CDR2 SYDVKM, per germline. The chain's CDR3 is CASSLSHRNYGYTF. The DNA for the CDR3 is TGTGCCAGCAGTTTATCTCATCGGAACTATGGCTACACCTTC.

The chain employs TRBV7-2 and TRBJ2-5, with a weak D call TRBD2 (5 bases). CDR3 size: 17 residues. Germline V gives CDR1 SGHTA, CDR2 FQGNSA. The ends were cut back, 2 bases at V and 5 bases at J, with 21 bases in the middle. The DNA for the CDR3 is TGTGCCAGCAGCTTACACGTCCTAGGCAGCGGTGTGGAGACCCAGTACTTC. This codes for CASSLHVLGSGVETQYF.